Listed below are T cell receptor beta chains from one sample, sequenced in a study of CD8 T cells in ankylosing spondylitis. One entry per CDR3 protein, called by TCRdb with MiXCR from the 5' RACE reads. The sample comprises 800,000 to 900,000 distinct CDR3 sequences, approximately 12% of which are singletons, and approximately 0.46% rests with the top ten. The sample consisted of blood, either unsorted or a sorted T cell fraction (not recorded which). These receptors were obtained from a male donor with ankylosing spondylitis. CDR3s include the opening cysteine and the closing phenylalanine or tryptophan. The D gene is left open where the match is weak.

v_call: TRBV20-1; d_call: TRBD2; cdr3_aa: CSVKRLAGRGETQYF
v_call: TRBV7-6; d_call: -; cdr3_aa: CASSLGSGVYEQYF
v_call: TRBV2; d_call: -; cdr3_aa: CASSVRTTNTEAFF
v_call: TRBV28; d_call: TRBD2; cdr3_aa: CASSHLAVTTGELFF
v_call: TRBV7-2; d_call: TRBD1; cdr3_aa: CASSPGQGSPLHF
v_call: TRBV12-5; d_call: -; cdr3_aa: CASGPGSLPYNEQFF
v_call: TRBV20-1; d_call: -; cdr3_aa: CSARVDGSNQPQHF
v_call: TRBV5-1; d_call: TRBD1; cdr3_aa: CASSLLRTGDETQYF
v_call: TRBV6-1; d_call: -; cdr3_aa: CASRNLRLKEGTEAFF
v_call: TRBV29-1; d_call: -; cdr3_aa: CSVDQDFPGLEQFF
v_call: TRBV15; d_call: -; cdr3_aa: CATRRLTEAFF
v_call: TRBV7-9; d_call: TRBD1; cdr3_aa: CASSAGQVPSQPQHF
v_call: TRBV11-2; d_call: -; cdr3_aa: CASSLGPDRTDTQYF
v_call: TRBV7-2; d_call: -; cdr3_aa: CASSPPGRAGSNQPQHF
v_call: TRBV5-1; d_call: -; cdr3_aa: CASSSMPDYGYTF
v_call: TRBV4-3; d_call: -; cdr3_aa: CASSQRGRPTGELFF
v_call: TRBV7-2; d_call: TRBD1; cdr3_aa: CASSLGPPLTGQRTQYF
v_call: TRBV7-2; d_call: -; cdr3_aa: CASSLEWVGNTEAFF
v_call: TRBV2; d_call: TRBD2; cdr3_aa: CASSGGLALAYNEQFF
v_call: TRBV6-1; d_call: TRBD1; cdr3_aa: CASRRDRGDTGELFF
v_call: TRBV20-1; d_call: TRBD2; cdr3_aa: CSAKRLAGGQFF
v_call: TRBV15; d_call: -; cdr3_aa: CATSGHRVNTEAFF
v_call: TRBV27; d_call: -; cdr3_aa: CASSFRITTLDEQFF
v_call: TRBV6-1; d_call: TRBD2; cdr3_aa: CASGLAGGMTDTQYF